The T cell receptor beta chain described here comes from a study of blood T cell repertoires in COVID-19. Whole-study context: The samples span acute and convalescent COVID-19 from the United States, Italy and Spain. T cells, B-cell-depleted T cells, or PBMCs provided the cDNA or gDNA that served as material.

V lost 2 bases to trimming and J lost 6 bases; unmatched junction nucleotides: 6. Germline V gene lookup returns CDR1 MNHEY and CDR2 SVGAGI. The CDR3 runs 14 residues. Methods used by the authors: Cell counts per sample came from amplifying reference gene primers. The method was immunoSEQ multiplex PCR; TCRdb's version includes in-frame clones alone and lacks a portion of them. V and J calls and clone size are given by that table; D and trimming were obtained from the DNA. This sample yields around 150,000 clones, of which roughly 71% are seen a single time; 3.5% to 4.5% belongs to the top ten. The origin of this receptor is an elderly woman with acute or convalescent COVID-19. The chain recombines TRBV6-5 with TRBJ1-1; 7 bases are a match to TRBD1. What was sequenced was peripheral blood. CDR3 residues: CASSYATGSAEAFF. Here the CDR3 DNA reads TGTGCCAGCAGTTACGCGACAGGGTCAGCTGAAGCTTTCTTT.